This T cell receptor beta chain was profiled in a study of brain T cells in children with intractable seizures. Regarding the study as a whole: HCMV serostatus was not known, and viral specificity came from CDR3 similarity only. Pre- and post-surgery blood differed in depth, so pre-surgery absences may be undersampling.

Comment on this clone: Its target is unknown.

The sequenced cases were selected for having the highest brain T cell transcript signatures. At least one anti-epileptic drug was given before surgery. The protocol was immunoSEQ multiplex PCR, while the TCRdb copy is restricted to in-frame clones and leaves out a portion. The sample lists some 20,000 clones; 85% to 95% were seen once. This receptor was identified in a boy between 10 and 17 years old with focal cortical dysplasia and intractable seizures. The sample consisted of peripheral blood, taken at surgery.

In nucleotides, the CDR3 is TGTGCCAGCAGGGGGACTAGCGGGAGGGCTGAGCAGTTCTTC. As protein: CASRGTSGRAEQFF. The J gene is TRBJ2-1, the V gene TRBV5-6; 16 bases agree with TRBD2. Trimming took 5 bases from V and 9 from J; bases not matched to a gene: 2. The CDR3 extends over 14 amino acids. CDR1 is SGHDT and CDR2 is YYEEEE in the germline V gene.